Listed below are T cell receptor beta chains from one sample, sequenced in a study of monozygotic twins with cystic fibrosis. Some clones are missing from TCRdb's copy, which holds only in-frame ones; the method was immunoSEQ multiplex PCR. This sample has some 33,000 clones, with around nine tenths found just once. Sequenced input: blood. These receptors were collected from a boy aged 2 to 10 with cystic fibrosis. Each CDR3 is given with its conserved first and last residue. Fields, in order: CDR3 protein, CDR3 DNA, clone size, D gene, V gene, J gene. D genes are given only for firm matches. Expanded clones get a size class; other rows say once, few or many, or leave the size out.

cdr3_aa: CASSLAQTTNYGYTF
cdr3_nt: TGCGCCAGCAGCTTGGCACAGACAACTAACTATGGCTACACCTTC
clone_size: few
d_call: -
v_call: TRBV5-1
j_call: TRBJ1-2

cdr3_aa: CASSHDRGRTDTQYF
cdr3_nt: TGTGCCAGTAGCCACGACAGGGGAAGGACAGATACGCAGTATTTT
clone_size: -
d_call: TRBD1
v_call: TRBV19
j_call: TRBJ2-3

cdr3_aa: CASSLGQGSPQPQHF
cdr3_nt: TGTGCCAGCAGTTTAGGACAGGGGAGCCCTCAGCCCCAGCATTTT
clone_size: -
d_call: TRBD1
v_call: TRBV28
j_call: TRBJ1-5

cdr3_aa: CASTLGTGPSYEQYF
cdr3_nt: TGTGCCAGCACTCTGGGGACAGGCCCCTCCTACGAGCAGTACTTC
clone_size: -
d_call: TRBD1
v_call: TRBV2
j_call: TRBJ2-7

cdr3_aa: CASSPKIDRGYFYGYTF
cdr3_nt: TGCGCCAGCAGCCCCAAAATCGACAGGGGTTATTTCTATGGCTACACCTTC
clone_size: -
d_call: TRBD1
v_call: TRBV5-1
j_call: TRBJ1-2

cdr3_aa: CATSRGTGYEQYF
cdr3_nt: TGTGCCACCAGCAGAGGGACGGGCTACGAGCAGTACTTC
clone_size: -
d_call: -
v_call: TRBV15
j_call: TRBJ2-7

cdr3_aa: CASSLVKSSYEQYF
cdr3_nt: TGTGCCAGCAGCTTAGTAAAGAGCTCCTACGAGCAGTACTTC
clone_size: once
d_call: -
v_call: TRBV7-6
j_call: TRBJ2-7

cdr3_aa: CASSQVKTGGESPLHF
cdr3_nt: TGCGCCAGCAGCCAAGTCAAGACAGGGGGCGAATCACCCCTCCACTTT
clone_size: -
d_call: TRBD1
v_call: TRBV4-3
j_call: TRBJ1-6

cdr3_aa: CASSQEGSRSYEQYF
cdr3_nt: TGCGCCAGCAGCCAAGAGGGTTCCAGGAGCTACGAGCAGTACTTC
clone_size: -
d_call: -
v_call: TRBV4-3
j_call: TRBJ2-7

cdr3_aa: CASSPWGGGLDTQYF
cdr3_nt: TGTGCCAGCAGCCCTTGGGGCGGGGGGCTGGATACGCAGTATTTT
clone_size: -
d_call: TRBD2
v_call: TRBV5-6
j_call: TRBJ2-3

cdr3_aa: CASSPRGDTYYYGYTF
cdr3_nt: TGTGCCAGCTCCCCTAGGGGGGACACCTACTACTATGGCTACACCTTC
clone_size: -
d_call: -
v_call: TRBV27
j_call: TRBJ1-2

cdr3_aa: CASSPRGDSWASAQHF
cdr3_nt: TGTGCCAGCAGCCCTAGGGGGGACTCTTGGGCCTCAGCCCAGCATTTT
clone_size: -
d_call: -
v_call: TRBV7-8
j_call: TRBJ1-5

cdr3_aa: CASSPTGFPTEAFF
cdr3_nt: TGTGCCAGCTCACCGACAGGGTTTCCCACTGAAGCTTTCTTT
clone_size: once
d_call: TRBD1
v_call: TRBV18
j_call: TRBJ1-1

cdr3_aa: CASSLVRTNTGELFF
cdr3_nt: TGTGCCAGCAGCTTAGTCAGGACGAACACCGGGGAGCTGTTTTTT
clone_size: -
d_call: -
v_call: TRBV5-6
j_call: TRBJ2-2

cdr3_aa: CASSGGGSRDTEAFF
cdr3_nt: TGTGCCAGCAGCGGCGGGGGATCTCGGGACACTGAAGCTTTCTTT
clone_size: -
d_call: -
v_call: TRBV9
j_call: TRBJ1-1

cdr3_aa: CASSKQASGDYEQYF
cdr3_nt: TGTGCCAGCAGTAAACAGGCCTCCGGGGACTACGAGCAGTACTTC
clone_size: -
d_call: -
v_call: TRBV6-5
j_call: TRBJ2-7

cdr3_aa: CASKGLSYEQYF
cdr3_nt: TGTGCCAGCAAGGGACTTAGCTACGAGCAGTACTTC
clone_size: -
d_call: -
v_call: TRBV27
j_call: TRBJ2-7

cdr3_aa: CASIGSNEKLFF
cdr3_nt: TGTGCCAGCATAGGGTCAAATGAAAAACTGTTTTTT
clone_size: few
d_call: -
v_call: TRBV2
j_call: TRBJ1-4

cdr3_aa: CASSLQYRSGNTIYF
cdr3_nt: TGTGCCAGCAGCTTACAGTATCGCTCTGGAAACACCATATATTTT
clone_size: -
d_call: -
v_call: TRBV7-2
j_call: TRBJ1-3

cdr3_aa: CALGLAFQETQYF
cdr3_nt: TGTGCCCTCGGACTAGCGTTCCAAGAGACCCAGTACTTC
clone_size: -
d_call: TRBD2
v_call: TRBV7-9
j_call: TRBJ2-5

cdr3_aa: CASSLARASGDQPQHF
cdr3_nt: TGTGCCAGCAGCTTAGCCCGGGCCAGTGGGGATCAGCCCCAGCATTTT
clone_size: -
d_call: -
v_call: TRBV7-8
j_call: TRBJ1-5

cdr3_aa: CASSLEGRTYEQYF
cdr3_nt: TGTGCCAGCAGCTTAGAGGGCAGGACCTACGAGCAGTACTTC
clone_size: -
d_call: -
v_call: TRBV7-9
j_call: TRBJ2-7

cdr3_aa: CASSLSRTDTQYF
cdr3_nt: TGTGCCAGCAGCTTAAGTCGCACAGATACGCAGTATTTT
clone_size: -
d_call: -
v_call: TRBV7-6
j_call: TRBJ2-3

cdr3_aa: CSDRSGTGGDSSMDTQYF
cdr3_nt: TGCAGCGACCGATCCGGGACAGGGGGCGACTCTTCCATGGATACGCAGTATTTT
clone_size: -
d_call: TRBD1
v_call: TRBV29-1
j_call: TRBJ2-3

cdr3_aa: CASSPGREQPQHF
cdr3_nt: TGTGCCAGCAGCCCGGGGCGTGAGCAGCCCCAGCATTTT
clone_size: once
d_call: -
v_call: TRBV5-4
j_call: TRBJ1-5

cdr3_aa: CASSQEAGQRYGYTF
cdr3_nt: TGTGCCAGCAGCCAAGAGGCCGGACAGAGATATGGCTACACCTTC
clone_size: -
d_call: -
v_call: TRBV4-2
j_call: TRBJ1-2

cdr3_aa: CASRNRDRSSYEQYF
cdr3_nt: TGTGCCAGCAGGAACCGGGACCGTTCCTCCTACGAGCAGTACTTC
clone_size: -
d_call: -
v_call: TRBV6-5
j_call: TRBJ2-7

cdr3_aa: CASSIGQGEAGYTF
cdr3_nt: TGTGCCAGTAGTATCGGGCAGGGTGAAGCTGGCTACACCTTC
clone_size: -
d_call: -
v_call: TRBV19
j_call: TRBJ1-2

cdr3_aa: CSVANTGELFF
cdr3_nt: TGCAGCGTTGCTAACACCGGGGAGCTGTTTTTT
clone_size: few
d_call: -
v_call: TRBV29-1
j_call: TRBJ2-2

cdr3_aa: CSVYESGQPQHF
cdr3_nt: TGCAGCGTTTACGAGTCTGGGCAGCCCCAGCATTTT
clone_size: few
d_call: -
v_call: TRBV29-1
j_call: TRBJ1-5

cdr3_aa: CASSLGQGGDQPQHF
cdr3_nt: TGTGCCAGCAGCCTGGGACAGGGAGGGGATCAGCCCCAGCATTTT
clone_size: -
d_call: TRBD1
v_call: TRBV5-6
j_call: TRBJ1-5

cdr3_aa: CASSQRTGGYTEAFF
cdr3_nt: TGTGCCAGCAGCCAACGGACAGGGGGGTACACTGAAGCTTTCTTT
clone_size: -
d_call: TRBD1
v_call: TRBV27
j_call: TRBJ1-1

cdr3_aa: CASSSVFSYEQYF
cdr3_nt: TGTGCCAGCAGCTCGGTTTTCTCCTACGAGCAGTACTTC
clone_size: once
d_call: -
v_call: TRBV7-9
j_call: TRBJ2-7

cdr3_aa: CASSVGAGGGMNTEAFF
cdr3_nt: TGTGCCAGCAGCGTCGGAGCAGGGGGCGGGATGAACACTGAAGCTTTCTTT
clone_size: few
d_call: TRBD1
v_call: TRBV9
j_call: TRBJ1-1

cdr3_aa: CASSSEDSSRTRRAFF
cdr3_nt: TGCGCCAGCAGCTCAGAGGACAGCTCCCGGACCCGAAGAGCTTTCTTT
clone_size: -
d_call: -
v_call: TRBV5-1
j_call: TRBJ1-1

cdr3_aa: CASSLSLGTEAFF
cdr3_nt: TGTGCCAGCAGTCTTTCTCTAGGCACTGAAGCTTTCTTT
clone_size: -
d_call: -
v_call: TRBV27
j_call: TRBJ1-1

cdr3_aa: CASSDATSNTEAFF
cdr3_nt: TGCGCCAGCAGCGACGCCACATCGAACACTGAAGCTTTCTTT
clone_size: few
d_call: -
v_call: TRBV5-1
j_call: TRBJ1-1

cdr3_aa: CSVGGQVETQYF
cdr3_nt: TGCAGCGTTGGGGGGCAAGTAGAGACCCAGTACTTC
clone_size: once
d_call: -
v_call: TRBV29-1
j_call: TRBJ2-5

cdr3_aa: CASSQGETPAQPQHF
cdr3_nt: TGTGCCAGCAGCCAGGGAGAAACCCCGGCCCAGCCCCAGCATTTT
clone_size: -
d_call: -
v_call: TRBV7-9
j_call: TRBJ1-5

cdr3_aa: CASSPQIDPLRQPQHF
cdr3_nt: TGTGCCAGCTCACCGCAGATTGACCCCCTACGTCAGCCCCAGCATTTT
clone_size: -
d_call: -
v_call: TRBV18
j_call: TRBJ1-5